This T cell receptor beta chain was documented in a study of vaccination and CD4 T cells after COVID-19. Study-wide context: The post-vaccine samples came a median 72 days after dose two (range 14 to 241).

Treatment described: approximately 9-day PBMC culture with coronavirus spike peptide pools or control peptides (ViraFEST assay). With about nine days of culture completed, CD4+ T cells were isolated by negative selection. This clonotype has more than one count but fewer than ten. The antigen is not known. This CDR3 region has 13 residues. V was clipped by 6 bases and J by 1 base, with 9 bases between them. Germline V gene sequence: CDR1 MRHNA, CDR2 SNTAGT. The Oncomine TCR Beta short-read assay was applied to DNA of cultured CD4+ T cells. MiXCR was run by TCRdb on the PCR reads, yielding one entry per CDR3 protein. Found here are about 13,000 distinct CDR3 sequences, 50% to 60% of them singletons; the top ten hold about 18%.

This specimen was cultured CD4+ T cells from blood, taken after SARS-CoV-2 vaccination. The V call is TRBV6-4, the J call TRBJ1-1; D gene unclear. This TCR was sampled from a human donor with COVID-19. CDR3 DNA: TGTGCCAGCAGCCCACAACCGAACACTGAAGCTTTCTTT. It translates to CASSPQPNTEAFF.